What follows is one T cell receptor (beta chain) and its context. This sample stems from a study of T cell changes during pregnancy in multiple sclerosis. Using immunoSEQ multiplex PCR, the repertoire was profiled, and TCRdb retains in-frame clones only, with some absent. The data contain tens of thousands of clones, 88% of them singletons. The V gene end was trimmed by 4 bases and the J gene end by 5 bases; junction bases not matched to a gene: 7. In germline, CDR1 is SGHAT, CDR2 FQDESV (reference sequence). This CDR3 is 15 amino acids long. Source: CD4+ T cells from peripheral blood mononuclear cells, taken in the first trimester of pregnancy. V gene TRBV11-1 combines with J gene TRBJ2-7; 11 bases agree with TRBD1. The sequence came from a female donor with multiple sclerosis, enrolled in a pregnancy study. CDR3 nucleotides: TGTGCCAGCAGCTCCCCGGGACAGGGGGTTGACGAGCAGTACTTC. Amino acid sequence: CASSSPGQGVDEQYF. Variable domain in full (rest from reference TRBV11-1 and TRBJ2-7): EAEVAQSPRYKITEKSQAVAFWCDPISGHATLYWYRQILGQGPELLVQFQDESVVDDSQLPKDRFSAERLKGVDSTLKIQPAELGDSAMYLCASSSPGQGVDEQYFGPGTRLTVT.